The clone carrying this TCR beta chain was seen just once. The data stem from a study of long-term antiretroviral therapy in people with HIV. Run at survey level, the immunoSEQ assay was version v3.0. Libraries were prepared by immunoSEQ multiplex PCR; TCRdb keeps only in-frame clonotypes and omits some of them. This sample yields about 42,000 clones, of which approximately 86% are seen a single time; 4.5% to 5.5% belongs to the top ten. The CDR3 length is 15 residues. Germline lookup yields CDR1 SGHRS and CDR2 YFSETQ. Trimming removed 0 bases from V and 10 bases from J, with 19 bases in between. The rearrangement links TRBV5-1 to TRBJ1-1, with a possible D match to TRBD1 (5 bases). The sequencing here drew on unsorted PBMCs, taken 0.1 years before starting antiretroviral therapy. The source is a woman aged 50 to 60 with HIV. In nucleotides, the CDR3 is TGCGCCAGCAGCTTGGCCGGGGCCAATACGGATGTAGCTTTCTTT. Translated, it gives CASSLAGANTDVAFF.